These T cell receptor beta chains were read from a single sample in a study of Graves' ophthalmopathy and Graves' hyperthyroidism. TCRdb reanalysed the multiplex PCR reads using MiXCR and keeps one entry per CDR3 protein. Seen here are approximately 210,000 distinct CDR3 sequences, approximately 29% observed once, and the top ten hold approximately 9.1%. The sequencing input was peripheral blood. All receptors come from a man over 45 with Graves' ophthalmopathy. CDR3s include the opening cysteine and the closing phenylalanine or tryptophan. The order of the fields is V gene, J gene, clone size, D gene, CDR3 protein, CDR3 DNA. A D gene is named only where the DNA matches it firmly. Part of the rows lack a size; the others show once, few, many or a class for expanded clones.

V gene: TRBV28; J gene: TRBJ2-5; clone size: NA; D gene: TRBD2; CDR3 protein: CASSLSLAGAKTQYF; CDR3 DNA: TGTGCCAGCAGTTTATCGCTAGCGGGAGCCAAGACCCAGTACTTC
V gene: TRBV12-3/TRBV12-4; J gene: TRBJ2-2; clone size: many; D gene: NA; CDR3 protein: CASSLGSIGTGELFF; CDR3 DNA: TGTGCCAGCAGTTTAGGGTCCATTGGCACCGGGGAGCTGTTTTTT
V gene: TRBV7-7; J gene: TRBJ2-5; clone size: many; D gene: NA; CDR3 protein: CASSTYRVSTEYQETQYF; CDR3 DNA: TGTGCTAGCAGTACCTACAGGGTTTCTACGGAGTACCAAGAGACCCAGTACTTC
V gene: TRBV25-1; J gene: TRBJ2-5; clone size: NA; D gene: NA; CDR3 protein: CASSEVGRQETQYF; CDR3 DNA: TGTGCCAGCAGTGAGGTAGGGCGGCAAGAGACCCAGTACTTC
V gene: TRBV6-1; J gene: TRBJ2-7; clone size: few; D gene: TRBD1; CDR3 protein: CASNIGQGSYEQYF; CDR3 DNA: TGTGCCAGCAATATCGGACAGGGGTCCTACGAGCAGTACTTC
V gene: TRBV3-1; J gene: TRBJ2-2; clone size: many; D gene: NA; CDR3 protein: CASSQGPNTGELFF; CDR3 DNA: TGTGCCAGCAGCCAAGGACCGAACACCGGGGAGCTGTTTTTT
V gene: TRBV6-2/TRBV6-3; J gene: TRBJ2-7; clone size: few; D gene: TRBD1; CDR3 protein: CASRTRDSVVEQYF; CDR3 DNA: TGTGCCAGCAGGACCAGGGACAGTGTGGTCGAGCAGTACTTC
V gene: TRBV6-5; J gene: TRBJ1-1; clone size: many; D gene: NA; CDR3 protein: CASSYGLKNTEAFF; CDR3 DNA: TGTGCCAGCAGTTACGGCTTAAAGAACACTGAAGCTTTCTTT
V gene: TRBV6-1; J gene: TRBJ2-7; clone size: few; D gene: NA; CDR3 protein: CAIGTHEQYF; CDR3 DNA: TGTGCCATCGGGACGCACGAGCAGTACTTC
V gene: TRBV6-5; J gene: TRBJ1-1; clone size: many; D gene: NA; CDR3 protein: CASSLDRFTEAFF; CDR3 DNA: TGTGCCAGCAGCCTTGACAGGTTCACTGAAGCTTTCTTT
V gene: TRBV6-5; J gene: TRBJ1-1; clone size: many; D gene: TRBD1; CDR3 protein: CASSYKDRVLTEAFF; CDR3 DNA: TGTGCCAGCAGTTACAAGGACAGGGTTCTTACTGAAGCTTTCTTT
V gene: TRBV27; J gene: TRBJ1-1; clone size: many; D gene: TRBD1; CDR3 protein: CASTSTGDTEAFF; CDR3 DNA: TGTGCCAGCACCTCGACAGGGGACACTGAAGCTTTCTTT
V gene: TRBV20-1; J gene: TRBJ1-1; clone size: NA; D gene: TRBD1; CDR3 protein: CSATGTGANTEAFF; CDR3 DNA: TGCAGTGCTACCGGGACAGGGGCCAACACTGAAGCTTTCTTT
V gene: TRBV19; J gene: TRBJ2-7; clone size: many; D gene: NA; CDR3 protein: CASSMADPIYYEQYF; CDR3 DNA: TGTGCCAGTAGTATGGCGGACCCCATATACTACGAGCAGTACTTC
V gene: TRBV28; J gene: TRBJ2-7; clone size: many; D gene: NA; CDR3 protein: CASSFSDSSYEQYF; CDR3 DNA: TGTGCCAGCAGTTTCTCGGACAGCTCCTACGAGCAGTACTTC
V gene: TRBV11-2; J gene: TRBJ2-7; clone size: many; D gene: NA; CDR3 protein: CASSFGLANYEQYF; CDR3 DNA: TGTGCCAGCAGCTTCGGCCTAGCAAACTACGAGCAGTACTTC
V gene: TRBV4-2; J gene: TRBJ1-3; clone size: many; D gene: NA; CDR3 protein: CASSQEDSGNTIYF; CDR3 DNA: TGTGCCAGCAGCCAAGAGGACTCTGGAAACACCATATATTTT
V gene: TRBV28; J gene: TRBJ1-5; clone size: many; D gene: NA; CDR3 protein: CASTPSSSTQPQHF; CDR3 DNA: TGTGCCAGCACCCCCTCCTCTTCAACTCAGCCCCAGCATTTT
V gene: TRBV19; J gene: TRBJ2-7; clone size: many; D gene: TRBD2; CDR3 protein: CASKTSGGSYEQYF; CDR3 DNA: TGTGCCAGTAAAACTAGCGGGGGTTCCTACGAGCAGTACTTC
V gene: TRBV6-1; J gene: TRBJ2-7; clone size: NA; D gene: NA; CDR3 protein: CASSAQGLKTYEQYF; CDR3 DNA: TGTGCCAGCAGTGCCCAGGGGCTTAAAACCTACGAGCAGTACTTC
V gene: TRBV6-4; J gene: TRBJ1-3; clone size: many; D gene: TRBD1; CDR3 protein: CASSYSGDRAF; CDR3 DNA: TGTGCCAGCAGTTACTCGGGGGACAGGGCCTTT
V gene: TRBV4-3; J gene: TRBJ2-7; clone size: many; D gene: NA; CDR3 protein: CASSQDTVTDSYEQYF; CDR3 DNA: TGCGCCAGCAGCCAAGATACGGTGACAGACTCCTACGAGCAGTACTTC
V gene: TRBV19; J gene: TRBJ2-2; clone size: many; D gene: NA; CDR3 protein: CASSHGGSRGLSGELFF; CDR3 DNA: TGTGCCAGTAGTCACGGGGGGAGCAGGGGACTGAGCGGGGAGCTGTTTTTT